This TCR beta chain was identified during a study of control samples from healthy donors and cancer patients. Using immunoSEQ multiplex PCR, the repertoire was profiled, and TCRdb retains in-frame clones only, with some absent. The table includes 150,000 to 180,000 clones, about 94% detected once. The CDR3 extends over 11 amino acids. Per germline, CDR1 SGHRS and CDR2 YFSETQ. Trimming removed 2 bases from V and 9 bases from J, with 6 bases in between. The gene calls are TRBV5-1 and TRBJ2-1; D is uncertain. Sequencing was performed on blood. The receptor comes from a man aged 40-55 years in good health. CDR3 bases: TGCGCCAGCAGCTTAACATTTGAGCAGTTCTTC. Encoded protein: CASSLTFEQFF.